This T cell receptor beta chain originates from a study of shared clonotypes between healthy human individuals. V trimming: 9 bases; J trimming: 3 bases; junction bases outside the gene matches: 7. CDR1 ENHRY and CDR2 SYGVKD come from the germline V gene. The CDR3 spans 14 residues. Data came from immunoSEQ multiplex PCR; TCRdb stores just in-frame clones and leaves some out. The sample lists under 1,100,000 clones; around 74% were seen once. This clone was counted only a few times. Its target is unknown. Study-wide results and caveats: Collection of samples was limited to blood; tissue repertoires likely differ.

The sample comprised memory CD4+ T cells sorted from blood. Subset given: CD45RA-negative fraction. The J gene is TRBJ2-1, the V gene TRBV10-3; 8 nucleotides line up with TRBD1. The sequence came from a man aged 18 to 29 in good health. This CDR3 is CAIKETGVYNEQFF. For the CDR3, the DNA is TGTGCCATTAAAGAGACAGGGGTCTACAATGAGCAGTTCTTC.